This T cell receptor (beta chain) was recorded in a study of cytomegalovirus exposure and HLA in healthy donors. Overall study context: Earlier findings included approximately 120 million unique TCR beta sequences obtained from 150 million to 200 million T cells. From donors who were HLA-typed, an early data release held approximately 91 million unique TCRs. Study-level findings and limits: There were several of the most significant clusters that appeared linked to common viral pathogens in a later analysis.

This clone was detected only once. Its antigen is unidentified. The same CDR3 is also encoded by other DNA sequences in this sample. The PCR employed 60 Vbeta primers together with 13 Jbeta primers. Method: immunoSEQ multiplex PCR; TCRdb's copy keeps in-frame clones and lacks some. The sample lists about 150,000 clones, 65% to 75% occurring once. The CDR3 is made up of 12 amino acids. Trimming took 6 bases from V and 6 from J; bases not matched to a gene: 4. Germline CDR1 reads MDHEN; CDR2 reads SYDVKM. Healthy bone marrow donors supplied every sample. This clonotype was sampled from a man younger than 30 in good health and CMV-seronegative. The rearrangement joins TRBV28 to TRBJ1-2, with 7 bases lining up with TRBD1. What was sequenced was PBMCs. The CDR3 here is CASRSTGNGYTF. The DNA for the CDR3 is TGTGCCAGCAGATCGACAGGGAATGGCTACACCTTC.